The source of this T cell receptor beta chain is a study of shared clonotypes between healthy human individuals. For the study at large: Donors consisted of two women and a few men between 18 and 49.

Libraries were prepared by immunoSEQ multiplex PCR; TCRdb keeps only in-frame clonotypes and omits some of them. The table has some 650,000 clones, roughly 97% seen once. Study findings and constraints: Blood was the only sampled material, and tissue repertoires likely differ. Large depth notwithstanding, sorted-subset sequencing proved incomplete by rarefaction.

The germline V and J ends were trimmed by 3 bases and 6 bases, with 8 bases remaining between them. The CDR3 spans 13 residues. CDR1 and CDR2 (germline): SNHLY, FYNNEI. There were no recent acute infections or vaccinations among the donors, who were healthy HIV-negative adults. This clone showed up just a few times. The target antigen is unknown. Sequencing was performed on naive CD4+ T cells sorted from blood. Subset in this sample: CD45RA+ positively selected. This clonotype originated in a woman between 25 and 40 years old in good health. The rearrangement links TRBV2 to TRBJ2-2; TRBD2 is a possible D gene (6 bases). CDR3 sequence (DNA): TGTGCCAGCAGTGACGGGGGACCCGGGGAGCTGTTTTTT. The encoded protein is CASSDGGPGELFF.